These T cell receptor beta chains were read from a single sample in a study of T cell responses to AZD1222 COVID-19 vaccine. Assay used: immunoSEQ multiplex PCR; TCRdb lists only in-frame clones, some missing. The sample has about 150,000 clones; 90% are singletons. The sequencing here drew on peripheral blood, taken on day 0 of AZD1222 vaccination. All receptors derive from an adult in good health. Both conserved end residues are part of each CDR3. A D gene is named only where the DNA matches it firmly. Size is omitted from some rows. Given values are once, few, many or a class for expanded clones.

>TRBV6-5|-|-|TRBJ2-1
CASSSQQGLDEQFF
TGTGCCAGCAGTTCTCAACAGGGTCTAGATGAGCAGTTCTTC
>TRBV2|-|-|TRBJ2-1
CASTWSSYNEQFF
TGTGCCAGCACTTGGAGCTCCTACAATGAGCAGTTCTTC
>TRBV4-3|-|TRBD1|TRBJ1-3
CASSHDRVVNTIYF
TGCGCCAGCAGCCATGACAGGGTTGTCAACACCATATATTTT
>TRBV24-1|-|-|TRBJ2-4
CATSGRENIQYF
TGTGCCACCAGTGGCAGAGAAAACATTCAGTACTTC
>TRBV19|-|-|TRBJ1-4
CASSPPGPNEKLFF
TGTGCCAGTAGTCCACCGGGTCCTAATGAAAAACTGTTTTTT
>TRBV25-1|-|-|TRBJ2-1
CASPRVGINNEQFF
TGTGCCAGCCCGAGGGTAGGAATTAACAATGAGCAGTTCTTC
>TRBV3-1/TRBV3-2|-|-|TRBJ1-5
CASSQPTTGRNQPQHF
TGTGCCAGCAGCCAACCCACAACCGGAAGGAATCAGCCCCAGCATTTT
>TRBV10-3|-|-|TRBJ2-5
CAISEIRGGLQETQYF
TGTGCCATCAGTGAAATAAGGGGCGGACTCCAAGAGACCCAGTACTTC
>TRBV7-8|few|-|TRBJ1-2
CASSAYRVPGNYGYTF
TGTGCCAGCAGCGCCTACAGGGTCCCGGGTAACTATGGCTACACCTTC
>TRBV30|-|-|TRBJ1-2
CAWRTGGYGYTF
TGTGCCTGGAGGACAGGCGGGTATGGCTACACCTTC
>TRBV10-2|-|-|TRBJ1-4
CASRGTGIAVPNEKLFF
TGCGCCAGCAGAGGAACAGGGATCGCGGTTCCTAATGAAAAACTGTTTTTT
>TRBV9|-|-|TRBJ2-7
CASSVAGETYEQYF
TGTGCCAGCAGCGTAGCGGGGGAAACCTACGAGCAGTACTTC
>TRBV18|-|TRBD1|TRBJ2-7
CASSPGQYEQYF
TGTGCCAGCTCACCGGGACAGTACGAGCAGTACTTC
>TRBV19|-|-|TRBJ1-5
CASSMVRQVVQPQHF
TGTGCCAGTAGTATGGTTAGGCAGGTTGTTCAGCCCCAGCATTTT
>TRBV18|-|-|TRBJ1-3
CASSPLEGLSGNTIYF
TGTGCCAGCTCACCTCTAGAGGGGCTCTCTGGAAACACCATATATTTT
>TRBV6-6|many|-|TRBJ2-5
CASSYGQRETQYF
TGTGCCAGCAGTTACGGGCAGAGAGAGACCCAGTACTTC
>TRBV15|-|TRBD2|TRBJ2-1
CATSRALAGENNEQFF
TGTGCCACCAGCAGAGCCTTAGCGGGAGAGAACAATGAGCAGTTCTTC
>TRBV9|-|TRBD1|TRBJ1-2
CASSEGTGALSGYTF
TGTGCCAGCAGCGAGGGGACAGGGGCTCTCTCTGGCTACACCTTC
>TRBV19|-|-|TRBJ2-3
CASSISGTDTQYF
TGTGCCAGTAGTATTTCGGGCACAGATACGCAGTATTTT
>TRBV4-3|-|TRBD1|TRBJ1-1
CASSQDKSGQRYTEAFF
TGCGCCAGCAGCCAAGATAAGTCGGGACAGCGATACACTGAAGCTTTCTTT
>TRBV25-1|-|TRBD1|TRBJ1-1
CASRAPGQITEAFF
TGTGCCAGCAGGGCACCGGGACAGATCACTGAAGCTTTCTTT
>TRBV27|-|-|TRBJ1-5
CASSLLGQIGNQPQHF
TGTGCCAGCAGTTTACTGGGGCAGATCGGCAATCAGCCCCAGCATTTT
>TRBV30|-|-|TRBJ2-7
CAWSRDLSGVNYEQYF
TGTGCCTGGAGTAGGGACCTAAGCGGTGTCAACTACGAGCAGTACTTC
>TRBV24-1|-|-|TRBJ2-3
CATSVGGASTDTQYF
TGTGCCACCAGTGTAGGTGGGGCAAGCACAGATACGCAGTATTTT
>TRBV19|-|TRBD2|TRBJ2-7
CASGRGLAGVYEQYF
TGTGCCAGTGGGAGGGGACTAGCGGGAGTCTACGAGCAGTACTTC
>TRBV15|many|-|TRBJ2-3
CATSESGYRTDTQYF
TGTGCCACCAGCGAGAGCGGGTACCGCACAGATACGCAGTATTTT
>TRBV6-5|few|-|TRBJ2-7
CASSYSIHRSTYEQYF
TGTGCCAGCAGTTACTCGATTCATAGAAGCACCTACGAGCAGTACTTC
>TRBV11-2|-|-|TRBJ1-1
CASSLVRGPLGTEAFF
TGTGCCAGCAGCTTAGTCAGGGGACCCTTGGGCACTGAAGCTTTCTTT
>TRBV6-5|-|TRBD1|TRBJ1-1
CASSYRGRTEAFF
TGTGCCAGCAGTTACAGGGGGCGCACTGAAGCTTTCTTT
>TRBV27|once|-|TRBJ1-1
CASSLKLRGSGTEAFF
TGTGCCAGCAGTTTAAAATTGCGGGGTAGCGGCACTGAAGCTTTCTTT
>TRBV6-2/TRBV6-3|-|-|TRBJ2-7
CASSADLALSYEQYF
TGTGCCAGCAGTGCCGATCTAGCGTTATCCTACGAGCAGTACTTC
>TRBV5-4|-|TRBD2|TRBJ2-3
CASSPNGAGGSTDTQYF
TGTGCCAGCAGCCCGAATGGGGCGGGGGGAAGCACAGATACGCAGTATTTT
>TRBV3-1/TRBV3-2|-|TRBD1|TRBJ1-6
CASSQGTGEVYSPLHF
TGTGCCAGCAGCCAAGGGACAGGGGAAGTTTATTCACCCCTCCACTTT
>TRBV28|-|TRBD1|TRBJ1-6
CASDPRQGAGSPLHF
TGTGCCAGCGACCCCCGACAGGGAGCAGGGTCACCCCTCCACTTT
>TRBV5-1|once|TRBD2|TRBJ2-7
CASSLVAGGHNEQYF
TGCGCCAGCAGCTTGGTAGCGGGGGGGCATAACGAGCAGTACTTC
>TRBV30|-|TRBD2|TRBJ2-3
CAWSSGGPTDTQYF
TGTGCCTGGAGTAGCGGGGGCCCCACAGATACGCAGTATTTT
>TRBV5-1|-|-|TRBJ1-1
CASSFEQNTEAFF
TGCGCCAGCAGCTTTGAACAGAACACTGAAGCTTTCTTT
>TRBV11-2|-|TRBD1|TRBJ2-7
CASSLPRGRNEQYF
TGTGCCAGCAGCCTACCCAGGGGGCGCAACGAGCAGTACTTC
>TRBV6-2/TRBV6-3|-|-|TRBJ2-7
CASSPTPPGWVQYF
TGTGCCAGCAGCCCTACCCCCCCAGGTTGGGTGCAGTACTTC
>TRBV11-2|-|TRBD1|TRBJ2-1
CASSPGTVEQFF
TGTGCCAGCAGCCCGGGGACAGTGGAGCAGTTCTTC
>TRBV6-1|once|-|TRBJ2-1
CASSESGRLGYNEQFF
TGTGCCAGCAGTGAATCGGGCAGGTTGGGCTACAATGAGCAGTTCTTC